This passage covers 18 T cell receptor beta chains from one sample sequenced in a study of vaccination effects on CD4 cells after COVID-19. Antigens for these TCRs are unknown. Clones were sequenced by immunoSEQ multiplex PCR, and TCRdb holds only the in-frame ones, with some missing. The profile shows tens of thousands of clones, less than 85% of them singletons. Isolation of CD4+ T cells took place after 10 days of culture. All participants had two doses of either the BNT162b2 or mRNA-1273 vaccine. Sequencing used CD4+ T cells from PBMCs cultured without peptide, obtained after COVID-19 vaccination. These receptor sequences come from a human donor who received a COVID-19 vaccine.

V usage is TRBV28 and J usage is TRBJ1-4, with TRBD1 matching over 7 bases. CDR3 length equals 15 residues. Germline V CDR1 and CDR2: MDHEN, SYDVKM. The V segment lost 7 bases and the J segment 8 bases; nucleotides outside the gene matches: 13. DNA of the CDR3: TGTGCCAGCAATCTAAGGACAGGTGGGCGGGAAAAACTGTTTTTT. Its translation is CASNLRTGGREKLFF.

V usage is TRBV7-9 and J usage is TRBJ2-3; 8 positions match TRBD2. V dropped 2 bases and J dropped 5; count of bases not matched to a gene: 9. This CDR3 is 16 amino acids long. Germline CDR1 reads SEHNR; CDR2 reads FQNEAQ (reference sequence). The DNA for the CDR3 is TGTGCCAGCAGCTTAACGGGGGGGCCCTTGGTAGATACGCAGTATTTT. Encoded protein: CASSLTGGPLVDTQYF.

CDR3 protein: CASSLLGTGFDEQFF. The CDR3 DNA is TGCGCCAGCAGCTTGTTGGGGACAGGGTTCGATGAGCAGTTCTTC. The rearrangement joins TRBV5-1 to TRBJ2-1; TRBD1 aligns across 9 bases. This CDR3 region has 15 residues. Germline V gene sequence: CDR1 SGHRS, CDR2 YFSETQ. V lost 1 base and J lost 8; bases outside the gene matches: 7.

This clone was seen a single time. The chain couples TRBV7-2 to TRBJ2-3; D uncertain. The V and J ends lost 3 bases and 5 bases respectively, with 6 bases between them. The CDR3 runs 12 residues. Germline V lookup: CDR1 SGHTA, CDR2 FQGNSA. Here the CDR3 reads CASSLTGDTQYF. For the CDR3, the DNA is TGTGCCAGCAGCTTGACGGGAGATACGCAGTATTTT.

The chain carries TRBV5-1 and TRBJ2-3; 7 bases align to TRBD1. CDR1 SGHRS and CDR2 YFSETQ come from the germline V gene. With V trimmed by 4 bases and J by 4 bases, 3 bases remained unmatched. The CDR3 has 13 residues. The CDR3 DNA follows: TGCGCCAGCAGCCTCCAGGGGGCAGATACGCAGTATTTT. Translating it yields CASSLQGADTQYF.

V and J are TRBV6-4 and TRBJ1-1, with D possibly matching TRBD1 (5 bases). V was pared by 3 bases and J by 1 base, with 15 bases between. The CDR3 is 16 amino acids. CDR1 and CDR2 (germline): MRHNA, SNTAGT. The CDR3 sequence: CASSERGDGANTEAFF. The CDR3 DNA follows: TGTGCCAGCAGTGAGAGGGGTGACGGGGCGAACACTGAAGCTTTCTTT.

The chain joins TRBV7-9 to TRBJ1-2, with D perhaps TRBD1 (6 bases). Trimming removed 5 bases from V and 5 bases from J, with 18 bases in between. Germline CDR1 is SEHNR and CDR2 is FQNEAQ (reference sequence). This CDR3 has 15 amino acids. CDR3 in amino acids: CASSVSSGGGYGYTF. The CDR3 DNA is TGTGCCAGCAGCGTCTCATCGGGGGGCGGGTATGGCTACACCTTC.

This rearrangement joins TRBV6-2 or TRBV6-3 to TRBJ2-7; 8 bases agree with TRBD2. With 0 bases clipped from V and 3 bases from J, the junction kept 7 bases outside the gene matches. The germline V gene has CDR1 MNHEY and CDR2 SVGEGT. The CDR3 covers 16 residues. CDR3 coding DNA: TGTGCCAGCAGTTACTCCGGCGGGGGGTCGAACTACGAGCAGTACGTC. It codes for CASSYSGGGSNYEQYV.

CDR3 sequence reads: CASSVGQGWNTGELFF. The CDR3 bases are TGTGCCAGCAGCGTAGGTCAAGGGTGGAACACCGGGGAGCTGTTTTTT. The genes are TRBV9 and TRBJ2-2; no definite D call. The CDR3 totals 16 residues. Trimming shortened V by 0 bases and J by 1 base, and 10 bases separated the two germline ends. Germline V lookup: CDR1 SGDLS, CDR2 YYNGEE.

This clone was detected a few times. V usage is TRBV30 and J usage is TRBJ1-5; TRBD1 is a possible D gene (5 bases). Trimming stripped 0 bases from V and 4 bases from J, with 10 bases between. Germline V lookup: CDR1 GTSNPN, CDR2 SVGIG (reference sequence). The CDR3 has 14 amino acids. CDR3 DNA sequence: TGTGCCTGGAGTGTACCCGGGACTAATCAGCCCCAGCATTTT. This codes for CAWSVPGTNQPQHF. Combining the CDR3 with reference TRBV30 and TRBJ1-5 gives the whole variable domain SQTIHQWPATLVQPVGSPLSLECTVEGTSNPNLYWYRQAAGRGLQLLFYSVGIGQISSEVPQNLSASRPQDRQFILSSKKLLLSDSGFYLCAWSVPGTNQPQHFGDGTRLSIL.

J is TRBJ1-4 and V is TRBV5-1, with TRBD1 identical over 10 bases. Trimming took 1 base from V and 5 from J; bases not matched to a gene: 2. This CDR3 region has 15 residues. Germline CDR1 reads SGHRS; CDR2 reads YFSETQ. This chain's CDR3 is CASSLRTGGNEKLFF. For the CDR3, the DNA is TGCGCCAGCAGCTTGAGGACAGGGGGAAATGAAAAACTGTTTTTT.

The gene calls are TRBV24-1 and TRBJ2-4, with TRBD2 as a possible D gene (6 bases). The length of the CDR3 is 16 residues. V was cut by 3 bases and J by 2 bases, with 13 bases left in between. Germline-derived CDR1 and CDR2 are KGHDR and SFDVKD. In DNA form, the CDR3 reads TGTGCCACCAGTGATATGAAGCGGGTGTCCAAAAACATTCAGTACTTC. Translated: CATSDMKRVSKNIQYF.

The J gene is TRBJ1-5, the V gene TRBV19, with unresolved D. Germline assignment: CDR1 LNHDA and CDR2 SQIVND (reference sequence). Trimming cost V 10 bases and J 2 bases, with 18 bases left between them. The CDR3 spans 15 residues. CDR3 residues: CATTQREDRNQPQHF. The CDR3 coding sequence is TGTGCCACCACCCAACGGGAAGATCGCAATCAGCCCCAGCATTTT.

This clone was seen only once. This sample includes further DNA sequences coding for the same CDR3. V is TRBV28 and J is TRBJ1-2, with 9 bases matching TRBD1. The CDR3 length is 16 residues. V was clipped by 6 bases and J by 8 bases; unmatched bases: 16. Germline-derived CDR1 and CDR2 are MDHEN and SYDVKM. CDR3 coding DNA: TGTGCCAGCAGGCCGCCACGGGACAGGGCAAAGGGGGGCTACACCTTC. Translated, it gives CASRPPRDRAKGGYTF.

With regard to this clone: At one of its ends the junction is not consistent with the germline gene, which may arise from a read error. The J gene is TRBJ2-2, the V gene TRBV5-1; D may be TRBD1 (6 bases). The germline gives CDR1 SGHRS, CDR2 YFSETQ. The CDR3 runs 15 residues. The CDR3 DNA reads TGCGCCAGCAGCTTGGGGACAGCGAAGACCGGGGAGCTGTTTTTT. Its protein product is CASSLGTAKTGELFF.

V gene TRBV7-2 combines with J gene TRBJ2-3; 9 bases map to TRBD2. Trimming cost V 3 bases and J 1 base; bases outside gene matches: 8. The CDR3 runs to 17 residues. CDR1 is SGHTA and CDR2 is FQGNSA in the germline V gene. CDR3 bases: TGTGCCAGCAGCTTCCCCTCGGCTAGCGGGGGCACAGATACGCAGTATTTT. Its translation is CASSFPSASGGTDTQYF.

This clone has more than one count but fewer than ten. V usage is TRBV7-2 and J usage is TRBJ1-6; maybe TRBD1 (6 bases). Trimming took off 7 bases at V and 7 bases at J, with 14 bases between the two ends. The CDR3 is made up of 14 amino acids. From germline, CDR1 is SGHTA and CDR2 FQGNSA. The CDR3 reads CASNLGQQNSPLHF. The DNA for the CDR3 is TGTGCCAGCAACCTCGGACAGCAAAATTCACCCCTCCACTTT.

The gene calls are TRBV10-3 and TRBJ2-1; 9 bases line up with TRBD2. With V trimmed by 8 bases and J by 8 bases, 4 bases remained unmatched. The CDR3 covers 12 residues. Looked up from germline, CDR1 is ENHRY and CDR2 is SYGVKD. CDR3 region: CAIARGGDEQFF. The CDR3 nucleotides are TGTGCCATCGCCCGCGGGGGGGATGAGCAGTTCTTC.